This paragraph covers one TCR beta chain sequence. In the original processing: Amplified reference gene primers provided the basis for estimating nucleated cell counts. Produced via immunoSEQ multiplex PCR; TCRdb's table is partial and in-frame only. Clone size and the V and J calls come from that table; the DNA yielded D and trimming. The sample lists 150,000 to 200,000 clones; roughly four fifths were seen once. The data derive from a study of blood T cell repertoires in COVID-19. The wider study: The samples span acute and convalescent COVID-19 from the United States, Italy and Spain. PBMCs, B-cell-depleted T cells, or T cells were the source of the cDNA or gDNA that made up the material.

V shed 3 bases, J shed 7 bases, and the junction held 8 bases outside the gene matches. CDR3 length: 14 residues. In germline, CDR1 is SGDLS, CDR2 YYNGEE. The rearrangement joins TRBV9 to TRBJ2-7; 9 positions match TRBD1. This sequence was found in a woman of 80 years or more with acute or convalescent COVID-19. The sequenced material came from peripheral blood. The CDR3 nucleotides read TGTGCCAGCAGCGCGCCCGGGACAGGGAGGGAGCAGTACTTC. Amino acid sequence: CASSAPGTGREQYF.